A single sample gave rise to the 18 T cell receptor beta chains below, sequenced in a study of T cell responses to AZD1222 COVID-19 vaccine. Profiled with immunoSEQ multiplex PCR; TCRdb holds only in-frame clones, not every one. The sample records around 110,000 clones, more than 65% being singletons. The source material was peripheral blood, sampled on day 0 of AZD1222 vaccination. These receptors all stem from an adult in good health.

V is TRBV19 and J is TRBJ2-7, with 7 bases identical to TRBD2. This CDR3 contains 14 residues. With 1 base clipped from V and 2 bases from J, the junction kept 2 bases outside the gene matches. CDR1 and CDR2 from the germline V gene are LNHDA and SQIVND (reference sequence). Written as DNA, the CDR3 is TGTGCCAGTAGTATAGCGGGAGGTACCTACGAGCAGTACTTC. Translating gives CASSIAGGTYEQYF. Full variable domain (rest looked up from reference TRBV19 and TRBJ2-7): DGGITQSPKYLFRKEGQNVTLSCEQNLNHDAMYWYRQDPGQGLRLIYYSQIVNDFQKGDIAEGYSVSREKKESFPLTVTSAQKNPTAFYLCASSIAGGTYEQYFGPGTRLTVT.

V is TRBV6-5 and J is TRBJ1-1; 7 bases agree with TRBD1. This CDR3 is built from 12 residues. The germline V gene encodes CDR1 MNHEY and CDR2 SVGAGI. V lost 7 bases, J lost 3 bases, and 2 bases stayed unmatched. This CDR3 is CASKDRDTEAFF. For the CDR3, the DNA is TGTGCCAGCAAAGACAGGGACACTGAAGCTTTCTTT.

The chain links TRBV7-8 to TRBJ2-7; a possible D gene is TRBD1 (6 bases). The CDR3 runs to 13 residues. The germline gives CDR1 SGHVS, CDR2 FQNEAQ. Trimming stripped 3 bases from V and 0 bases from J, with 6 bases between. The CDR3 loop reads CASSLDSSYEQYF. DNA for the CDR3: TGTGCCAGCAGCTTGGACAGCTCCTACGAGCAGTACTTC.

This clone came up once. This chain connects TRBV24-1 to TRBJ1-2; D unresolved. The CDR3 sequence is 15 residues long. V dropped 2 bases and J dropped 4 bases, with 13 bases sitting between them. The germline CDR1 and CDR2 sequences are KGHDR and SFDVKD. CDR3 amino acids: CATSDSVKGFYGYTF. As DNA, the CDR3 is TGTGCCACCAGTGATTCGGTGAAGGGTTTCTATGGCTACACCTTC.

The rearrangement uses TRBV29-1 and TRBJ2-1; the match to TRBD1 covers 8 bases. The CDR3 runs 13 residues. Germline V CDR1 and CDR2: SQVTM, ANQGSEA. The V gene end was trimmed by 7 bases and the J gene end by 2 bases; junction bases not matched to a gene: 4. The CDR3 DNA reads TGCAGCGGAGACAGGGGAACCTACAATGAGCAGTTCTTC. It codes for CSGDRGTYNEQFF.

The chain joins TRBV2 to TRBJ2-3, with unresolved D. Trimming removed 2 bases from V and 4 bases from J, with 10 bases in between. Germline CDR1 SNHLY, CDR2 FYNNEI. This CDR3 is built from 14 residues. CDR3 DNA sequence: TGTGCCAGCAGTGAACTGATAGGAGCAGATACGCAGTATTTT. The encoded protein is CASSELIGADTQYF.

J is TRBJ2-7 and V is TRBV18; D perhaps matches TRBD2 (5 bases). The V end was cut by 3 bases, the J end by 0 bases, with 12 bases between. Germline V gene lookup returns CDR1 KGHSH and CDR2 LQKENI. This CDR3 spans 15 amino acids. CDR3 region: CASSPPGSLSYEQYF. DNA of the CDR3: TGTGCCAGCTCACCTCCGGGATCTCTCTCCTACGAGCAGTACTTC.

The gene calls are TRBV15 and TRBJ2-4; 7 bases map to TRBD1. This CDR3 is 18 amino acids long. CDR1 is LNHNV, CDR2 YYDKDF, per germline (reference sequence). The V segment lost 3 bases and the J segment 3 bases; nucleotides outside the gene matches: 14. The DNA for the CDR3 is TGTGCCACCAGCAGGGAACAGGGGTGGGATTTTGGCAAAAACATTCAGTACTTC. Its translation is CATSREQGWDFGKNIQYF.

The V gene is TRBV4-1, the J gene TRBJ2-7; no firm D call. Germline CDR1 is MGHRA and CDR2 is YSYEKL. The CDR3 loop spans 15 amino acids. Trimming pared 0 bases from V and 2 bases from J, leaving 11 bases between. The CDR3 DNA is TGCGCCAGCAGCCAAGATCTCTACAGTCCCTACGAGCAGTACTTC. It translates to CASSQDLYSPYEQYF.

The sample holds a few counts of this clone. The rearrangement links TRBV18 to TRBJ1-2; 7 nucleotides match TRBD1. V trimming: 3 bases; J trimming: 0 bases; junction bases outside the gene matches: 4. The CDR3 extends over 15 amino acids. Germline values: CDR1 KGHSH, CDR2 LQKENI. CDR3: CASSPGDSANYGYTF. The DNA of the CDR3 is TGTGCCAGCTCACCGGGGGACAGCGCTAACTATGGCTACACCTTC.

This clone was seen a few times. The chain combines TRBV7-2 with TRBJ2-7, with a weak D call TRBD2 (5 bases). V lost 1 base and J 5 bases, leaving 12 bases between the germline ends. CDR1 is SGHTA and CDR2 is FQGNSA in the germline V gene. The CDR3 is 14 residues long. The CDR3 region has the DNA TGTGCCAGCAGCTTAGTAGCGAGAACGAACGAGCAGTACTTC. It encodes CASSLVARTNEQYF.

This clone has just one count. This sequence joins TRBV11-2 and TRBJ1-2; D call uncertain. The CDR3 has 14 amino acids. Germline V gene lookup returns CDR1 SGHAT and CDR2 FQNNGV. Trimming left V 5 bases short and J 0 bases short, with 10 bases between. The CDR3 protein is CASSQAATNYGYTF. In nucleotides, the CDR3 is TGTGCCAGCAGCCAGGCCGCAACTAACTATGGCTACACCTTC.

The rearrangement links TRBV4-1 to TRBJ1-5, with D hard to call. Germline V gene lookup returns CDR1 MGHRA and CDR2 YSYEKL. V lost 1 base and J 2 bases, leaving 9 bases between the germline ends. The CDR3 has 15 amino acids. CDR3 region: CASSQVGQGNQPQHF. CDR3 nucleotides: TGCGCCAGCAGCCAAGTCGGGCAGGGCAATCAGCCCCAGCATTTT.

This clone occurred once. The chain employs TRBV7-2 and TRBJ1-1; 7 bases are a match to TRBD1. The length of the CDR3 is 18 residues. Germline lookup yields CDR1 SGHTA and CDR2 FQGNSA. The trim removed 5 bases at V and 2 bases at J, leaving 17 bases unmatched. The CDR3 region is CASSKRGGAGGFNTEAFF. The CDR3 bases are TGTGCCAGCAGCAAAAGGGGCGGGGCAGGGGGATTTAACACTGAAGCTTTCTTT.

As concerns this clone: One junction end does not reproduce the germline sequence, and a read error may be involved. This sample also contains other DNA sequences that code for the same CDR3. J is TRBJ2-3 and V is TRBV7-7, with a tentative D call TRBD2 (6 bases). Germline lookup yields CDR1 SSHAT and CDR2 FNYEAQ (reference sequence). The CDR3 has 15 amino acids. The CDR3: CASSLAPGDTDTQYF. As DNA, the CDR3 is TGTGCTAGCAGCTTAGCGCCGGGGGATACAGATACGCAGTATTTT.

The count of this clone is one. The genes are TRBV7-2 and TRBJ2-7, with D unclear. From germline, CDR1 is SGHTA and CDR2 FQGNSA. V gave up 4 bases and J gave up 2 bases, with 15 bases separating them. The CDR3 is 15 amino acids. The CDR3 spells CASSSKPASAYEQYF. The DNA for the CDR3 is TGTGCCAGCAGCTCTAAACCGGCCTCAGCCTACGAGCAGTACTTC.

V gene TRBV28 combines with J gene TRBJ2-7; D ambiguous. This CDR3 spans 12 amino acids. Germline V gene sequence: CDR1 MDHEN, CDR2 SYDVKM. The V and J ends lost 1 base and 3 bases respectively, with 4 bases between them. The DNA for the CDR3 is TGTGCCAGCAGTTTATACAGCTACGAGCAGTACTTC. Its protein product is CASSLYSYEQYF. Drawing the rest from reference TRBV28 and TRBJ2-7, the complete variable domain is DVKVTQSSRYLVKRTGEKVFLECVQDMDHENMFWYRQDPGLGLRLIYFSYDVKMKEKGDIPEGYSVSREKKERFSLILESASTNQTSMYLCASSLYSYEQYFGPGTRLTVT.

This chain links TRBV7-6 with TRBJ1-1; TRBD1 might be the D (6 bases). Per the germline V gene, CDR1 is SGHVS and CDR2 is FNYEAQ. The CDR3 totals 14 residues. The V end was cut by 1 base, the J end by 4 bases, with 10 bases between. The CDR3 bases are TGTGCCAGCAGCTTAGGGAGGGGGGGCACTGAAGCTTTCTTT. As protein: CASSLGRGGTEAFF. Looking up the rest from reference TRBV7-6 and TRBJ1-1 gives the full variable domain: GAGVSQSPRYKVTKRGQDVALRCDPISGHVSLYWYRQALGQGPEFLTYFNYEAQQDKSGLPNDRFSAERPEGSISTLTIQRTEQRDSAMYRCASSLGRGGTEAFFGQGTRLTVV.